A selection of T cell receptor beta chains follows, all from one sample in a study of response to subunit inactivated influenza vaccine. TCRdb itself ran the RT-PCR reads through MiXCR, one entry per CDR3 protein. The sample yields roughly 180,000 distinct CDR3 sequences, around 9% seen once. Sequencing was performed on non-naive T cells sorted from PBMCs, taken on the day of vaccination. Receptor source: a man aged 50-59 years who received an inactivated influenza vaccine. CDR3s include the opening cysteine and the closing phenylalanine or tryptophan. Each record gives: CDR3 DNA, CDR3 protein, clone size, J gene, V gene, D gene, CDR3 length. D genes are given only for firm matches. Not all rows give a size; the values are once, few, many and, for expanded clones, a class.

CDR3 DNA: TGTGCCAGCAGCTCGGATGACAGAAGCAATCAGCCCCAGCATTTT
CDR3 protein: CASSSDDRSNQPQHF
clone size: many
J gene: TRBJ1-5
V gene: TRBV3-1
D gene: NA
CDR3 length: 15

CDR3 DNA: TGTGCCAGCAGCTTAGAGCGGCTCACAGATACGCAGTATTTT
CDR3 protein: CASSLERLTDTQYF
clone size: NA
J gene: TRBJ2-3
V gene: TRBV11-2
D gene: NA
CDR3 length: 14

CDR3 DNA: TGTGCCAGCAGCCGACAGCCTGGGGAGACCCAGTACTTC
CDR3 protein: CASSRQPGETQYF
clone size: few
J gene: TRBJ2-5
V gene: TRBV6-4
D gene: NA
CDR3 length: 13

CDR3 DNA: TGTGCCAGCAGCTTAGAGGGACAGGGGACTGGTTACGAGCAGTACTTC
CDR3 protein: CASSLEGQGTGYEQYF
clone size: many
J gene: TRBJ2-7
V gene: TRBV7-6
D gene: TRBD1
CDR3 length: 16

CDR3 DNA: TGCAGCGTTACAGAGTTCAGCACAGATACGCAGTATTTT
CDR3 protein: CSVTEFSTDTQYF
clone size: many
J gene: TRBJ2-3
V gene: TRBV29-1
D gene: NA
CDR3 length: 13

CDR3 DNA: TGTGCCAGCAGCCAACTTCGCCAGGGGGTTGGCACCGGGGAGCTGTTTTTT
CDR3 protein: CASSQLRQGVGTGELFF
clone size: NA
J gene: TRBJ2-2
V gene: TRBV14
D gene: TRBD1
CDR3 length: 17

CDR3 DNA: TGTGCCAGCAGTTACCCGGAAAGATGGGATGAGCAGTTCTTC
CDR3 protein: CASSYPERWDEQFF
clone size: NA
J gene: TRBJ2-1
V gene: TRBV6-5
D gene: NA
CDR3 length: 14

CDR3 DNA: TGCAGTGCTAACCCCGGGACAGTCTCCTACAATGAGCAGTTCTTC
CDR3 protein: CSANPGTVSYNEQFF
clone size: medium-sized
J gene: TRBJ2-1
V gene: TRBV20-1
D gene: TRBD1
CDR3 length: 15

CDR3 DNA: TGTGCCAGCAGCTTGGTTTGGAGGGCTGAGCAGTTCTTC
CDR3 protein: CASSLVWRAEQFF
clone size: many
J gene: TRBJ2-1
V gene: TRBV5-6
D gene: NA
CDR3 length: 13

CDR3 DNA: TGTGCCATCGGGCCGGGACAAGGACCAGATACGCAGTATTTT
CDR3 protein: CAIGPGQGPDTQYF
clone size: few
J gene: TRBJ2-3
V gene: TRBV12-3/TRBV12-4
D gene: NA
CDR3 length: 14

CDR3 DNA: TGTGCCAGCAGCTTTGGAGTCGGGTTTGGAGATACGCAGTATTTT
CDR3 protein: CASSFGVGFGDTQYF
clone size: few
J gene: TRBJ2-3
V gene: TRBV5-4
D gene: NA
CDR3 length: 15

CDR3 DNA: TGTGCCAGCAGCTTAGGTAGCGGTGGGGAGCTGTTTTTT
CDR3 protein: CASSLGSGGELFF
clone size: few
J gene: TRBJ2-2
V gene: TRBV7-2
D gene: NA
CDR3 length: 13

CDR3 DNA: TGCAGTGCTAACGGAAGAGGTACCTACGAGCAGTACTTC
CDR3 protein: CSANGRGTYEQYF
clone size: few
J gene: TRBJ2-7
V gene: TRBV20-1
D gene: NA
CDR3 length: 13

CDR3 DNA: TGTGCCAGCAGCCCGGCATCTGACCGCTTCTCTGGAAACACCATATATTTT
CDR3 protein: CASSPASDRFSGNTIYF
clone size: many
J gene: TRBJ1-3
V gene: TRBV5-6
D gene: NA
CDR3 length: 17

CDR3 DNA: TGTGCCAGCAGCTTAGCGAGGCTAACCACCAATGAGCAGTTCTTC
CDR3 protein: CASSLARLTTNEQFF
clone size: NA
J gene: TRBJ2-1
V gene: TRBV7-2
D gene: NA
CDR3 length: 15

CDR3 DNA: TGTGCCAGCAGCGATTATTCGGAGCAGTTCTTC
CDR3 protein: CASSDYSEQFF
clone size: NA
J gene: TRBJ2-1
V gene: TRBV4-2
D gene: NA
CDR3 length: 11

CDR3 DNA: TGTGCCAGCAGTTCCCTCTTAGCTCCCTACGAGCAGTACTTC
CDR3 protein: CASSSLLAPYEQYF
clone size: NA
J gene: TRBJ2-7
V gene: TRBV27
D gene: NA
CDR3 length: 14

CDR3 DNA: TGTGCCAGCACTGAAGCTTTCTTT
CDR3 protein: CASTEAFF
clone size: few
J gene: TRBJ1-1
V gene: TRBV7-9
D gene: NA
CDR3 length: 8

CDR3 DNA: TGCGCCAGCAGCTTGGTGACGGGAGGGAGGGAGACCCAGTACTTC
CDR3 protein: CASSLVTGGRETQYF
clone size: few
J gene: TRBJ2-5
V gene: TRBV5-1
D gene: TRBD2
CDR3 length: 15

CDR3 DNA: TGCAGTGCTAGAGCTCCGACAGGAGGGGTAAAGACCCAGTACTTC
CDR3 protein: CSARAPTGGVKTQYF
clone size: few
J gene: TRBJ2-5
V gene: TRBV20-1
D gene: NA
CDR3 length: 15

CDR3 DNA: TGTGCCAGCAGTTTAGGGACTAGCGCAGAGACCCAGTACTTC
CDR3 protein: CASSLGTSAETQYF
clone size: many
J gene: TRBJ2-5
V gene: TRBV12-3/TRBV12-4
D gene: TRBD2
CDR3 length: 14

CDR3 DNA: TGTGCCAGCAGTGTGCAGGATTCCTACGAGCAGTACTTC
CDR3 protein: CASSVQDSYEQYF
clone size: NA
J gene: TRBJ2-7
V gene: TRBV2
D gene: NA
CDR3 length: 13

CDR3 DNA: TGCAGTGCTCAGTATGCCAATCAGCCCCAGCATTTT
CDR3 protein: CSAQYANQPQHF
clone size: NA
J gene: TRBJ1-5
V gene: TRBV20-1
D gene: NA
CDR3 length: 12

CDR3 DNA: TGTGCCAGCAGTTACTCGGGGGGGTTCATTCAGTACTTC
CDR3 protein: CASSYSGGFIQYF
clone size: few
J gene: TRBJ2-4
V gene: TRBV6-2/TRBV6-3
D gene: TRBD2
CDR3 length: 13

CDR3 DNA: TGTGCCAGCAAAGGTGGGCAGCACCTCCTCACTGAAGCTTTCTTT
CDR3 protein: CASKGGQHLLTEAFF
clone size: few
J gene: TRBJ1-1
V gene: TRBV6-2/TRBV6-3
D gene: NA
CDR3 length: 15